A selection of T cell receptor beta chains follows, all from one sample in a study of cytomegalovirus exposure and HLA in healthy donors. The table came from immunoSEQ multiplex PCR; TCRdb's copy has only in-frame clones and leaves some out. The sample lists more than 120,000 clones; around three quarters were seen once. Sample: PBMCs. The receptors stem from a woman in her forties in good health and CMV-seropositive. CDR3s include the opening cysteine and the closing phenylalanine or tryptophan. The D gene is left open where the match is weak. Clone size is shown for a subset of rows, as once, few, many or a class of expanded clone.

len	abundance	v_gene	d_gene	j_gene	CDR3aa	CDR3nt
13	few	TRBV30	TRBD2	TRBJ2-2	CAWNGGGTGELFF	TGTGCCTGGAATGGCGGGGGGACCGGGGAGCTGTTTTTT
16	-	TRBV9	TRBD1	TRBJ1-3	CASSVGGQSSGNTIYF	TGTGCCAGCAGCGTAGGGGGACAGAGCTCTGGAAACACCATATATTTT
16	-	TRBV19	TRBD2	TRBJ2-7	CASRLSGTSGTYEQYF	TGTGCCAGTAGGTTGTCCGGGACTAGCGGTACCTACGAGCAGTACTTC
14	-	TRBV7-6	-	TRBJ1-4	CASSLAGLDEKLFF	TGTGCCAGCAGCTTAGCAGGACTGGACGAAAAACTGTTTTTT
14	-	TRBV2	TRBD2	TRBJ2-1	CATRGLAGGHEQFF	TGTGCCACCAGAGGACTAGCGGGAGGCCATGAGCAGTTCTTC
14	-	TRBV5-1	TRBD1	TRBJ1-1	CASSLVGGNTEAFF	TGCGCCAGCAGCTTGGTAGGGGGCAACACTGAAGCTTTCTTT
16	-	TRBV13	TRBD2	TRBJ2-7	CASSARSGLAGGSQYF	TGTGCCAGCAGCGCCCGATCGGGGCTAGCGGGAGGCTCACAGTACTTC
12	few	TRBV7-2	-	TRBJ2-3	CASSSTGSTQYF	TGTGCCAGCAGCTCTACAGGTTCCACGCAGTATTTT
16	-	TRBV6-1	TRBD1	TRBJ2-5	CASSEVGTGFGETQYF	TGTGCCAGCAGTGAAGTTGGGACAGGGTTCGGGGAGACCCAGTACTTC
14	-	TRBV18	-	TRBJ2-1	CASSPGEAGGEQFF	TGTGCCAGCTCACCCGGAGAAGCGGGCGGGGAGCAGTTCTTC
15	-	TRBV10-2	-	TRBJ1-1	CASSEIDRGFAEAFF	TGCGCCAGCAGTGAGATCGATCGGGGTTTCGCTGAAGCTTTCTTT
13	few	TRBV7-9	TRBD1	TRBJ1-1	CASSFSTGAEAFF	TGTGCCAGCAGCTTCTCCACAGGGGCCGAAGCTTTCTTT
11	-	TRBV25-1	-	TRBJ1-1	CATSRQGEAFF	TGTGCCACCAGCAGGCAGGGTGAAGCTTTCTTT
16	-	TRBV27	TRBD1	TRBJ2-3	CASSPPGQGFTDTQYF	TGTGCCAGCAGCCCTCCGGGACAGGGTTTCACAGATACGCAGTATTTT
15	once	TRBV19	TRBD2	TRBJ2-1	CASSTLAGGWNEQFF	TGTGCCAGTAGTACGCTAGCGGGAGGTTGGAATGAGCAGTTCTTC
12	-	TRBV7-6	-	TRBJ2-5	CASSLFSETQYF	TGTGCCAGCAGCTTATTTTCTGAGACCCAGTACTTC
15	once	TRBV19	-	TRBJ2-1	CASRHTGSSYNEQFF	TGTGCCAGTAGACACACAGGGAGCTCCTACAATGAGCAGTTCTTC
15	-	TRBV11-3	TRBD1	TRBJ2-1	CASSPDGTGRNEQFF	TGTGCCAGCAGCCCAGACGGGACAGGGAGGAATGAGCAGTTCTTC
14	few	TRBV19	-	TRBJ1-5	CASSALEPLRPQHF	TGTGCCAGTAGTGCCCTCGAACCCCTTAGGCCCCAGCATTTT
14	-	TRBV6-1	TRBD1	TRBJ1-4	CASSPQTGYEKLFF	TGTGCCAGCAGTCCCCAGACAGGGTATGAAAAACTGTTTTTT
15	-	TRBV4-1	TRBD1	TRBJ1-2	CASSQVAGTGVGYTF	TGCGCCAGCAGCCAAGTAGCCGGGACAGGGGTAGGCTACACCTTC
14	-	TRBV19	TRBD1	TRBJ1-2	CASSIPGGPYGYTF	TGTGCCAGTAGTATCCCAGGGGGGCCTTATGGCTACACCTTC
19	once	TRBV11-3	TRBD2	TRBJ2-7	CASSAQQGESGRARYEQYF	TGTGCCAGCAGCGCACAGCAGGGAGAGAGCGGGAGGGCCAGGTACGAGCAGTACTTC
15	-	TRBV6-5	-	TRBJ2-7	CASSALPTVSYEQYF	TGTGCCAGCAGTGCCCTACCGACTGTTTCCTACGAGCAGTACTTC
16	-	TRBV19	-	TRBJ1-5	CASSPLGGAERQPQHF	TGTGCCAGTAGTCCCCTTGGGGGGGCGGAGAGACAGCCCCAGCATTTT
18	-	TRBV15	TRBD2	TRBJ2-7	CATSRSPGTTYPAWEQYF	TGTGCCACCAGCAGATCTCCCGGGACTACCTACCCGGCGTGGGAGCAGTACTTC
15	few	TRBV28	-	TRBJ2-5	CASSLPQGRGETQYF	TGTGCCAGCAGTTTGCCGCAGGGCCGGGGGGAGACCCAGTACTTC
16	-	TRBV7-9	TRBD2	TRBJ2-7	CASSRGLAGGKYEQYF	TGTGCCAGCAGCCGGGGACTAGCGGGAGGGAAATACGAGCAGTACTTC
19	-	TRBV28	TRBD1	TRBJ2-6	CASSLGVRQGAGGANVLTF	TGTGCCAGCAGTTTAGGGGTTAGACAGGGGGCCGGTGGGGCCAACGTCCTGACTTTC
13	-	TRBV5-4	-	TRBJ2-1	CASSVRAYNEQFF	TGTGCCAGCAGTGTGAGGGCGTACAATGAGCAGTTCTTC
12	-	TRBV5-5	-	TRBJ2-7	CASSRLSGEQYF	TGTGCCAGCAGCCGACTCAGCGGCGAGCAGTACTTC
15	-	TRBV15	-	TRBJ1-1	CATSRGQPMNTEAFF	TGTGCCACCAGCAGAGGACAGCCCATGAACACTGAAGCTTTCTTT
12	-	TRBV7-9	-	TRBJ1-1	CASSLATGEAFF	TGTGCCAGCAGCTTAGCGACAGGTGAAGCTTTCTTT
13	-	TRBV19	-	TRBJ1-5	CASSRQENQPQHF	TGTGCCAGTAGTAGACAGGAGAATCAGCCCCAGCATTTT
13	-	TRBV10-1	TRBD1	TRBJ2-2	CASSNRGSGELFF	TGCGCCAGCAGTAACAGGGGATCCGGGGAGCTGTTTTTT
14	-	TRBV28	TRBD2	TRBJ2-2	CASSSSGRTGELFF	TGTGCCAGCAGTTCCAGCGGGAGGACCGGGGAGCTGTTTTTT
15	-	TRBV11-3	-	TRBJ2-7	CASSPGGGSGNEQYF	TGTGCCAGCAGCCCAGGGGGCGGGAGCGGGAACGAGCAGTACTTC
15	-	TRBV9	-	TRBJ2-7	CASSVRPGVGSEQYF	TGTGCCAGCAGCGTACGTCCAGGGGTTGGGTCCGAGCAGTACTTC
13	once	TRBV7-2	-	TRBJ2-1	CASSIGQNNEQFF	TGTGCCAGCAGTATAGGACAGAACAATGAGCAGTTCTTC
13	-	TRBV30	-	TRBJ2-6	CAWSRGQANVLTF	TGTGCCTGGAGCAGAGGGCAGGCCAACGTCCTGACTTTC
13	few	TRBV30	TRBD1	TRBJ1-3	CAWKQGAGNTIYF	TGTGCCTGGAAACAGGGGGCCGGAAACACCATATATTTT
17	few	TRBV27	TRBD2	TRBJ2-7	CARAVPGLAGVFYEQYF	TGTGCCAGGGCAGTACCGGGACTAGCGGGAGTTTTCTACGAGCAGTACTTC
14	-	TRBV14	TRBD2	TRBJ2-7	CASFSGDSGDEQYF	TGTGCCAGCTTCTCCGGCGATAGCGGGGACGAGCAGTACTTC
16	few	TRBV5-6	-	TRBJ1-2	CASSWNKLTANYGYTF	TGTGCCAGCAGCTGGAACAAATTAACAGCTAACTATGGCTACACCTTC